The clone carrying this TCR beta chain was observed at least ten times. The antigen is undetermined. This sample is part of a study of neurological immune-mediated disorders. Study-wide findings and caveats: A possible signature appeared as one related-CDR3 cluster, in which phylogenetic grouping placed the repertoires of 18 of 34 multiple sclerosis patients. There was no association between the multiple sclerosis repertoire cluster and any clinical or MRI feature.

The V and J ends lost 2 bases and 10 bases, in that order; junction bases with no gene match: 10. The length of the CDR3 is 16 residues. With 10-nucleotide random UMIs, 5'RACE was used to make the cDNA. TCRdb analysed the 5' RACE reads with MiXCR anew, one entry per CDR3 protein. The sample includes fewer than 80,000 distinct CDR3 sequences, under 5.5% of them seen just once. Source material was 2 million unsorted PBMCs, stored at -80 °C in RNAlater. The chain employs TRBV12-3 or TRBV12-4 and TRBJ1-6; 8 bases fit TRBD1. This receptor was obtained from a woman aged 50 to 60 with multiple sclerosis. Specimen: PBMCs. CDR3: CASSLLLTGAVSPLHF. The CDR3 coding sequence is TGTGCCAGCAGTTTACTCCTGACAGGGGCGGTATCACCCCTCCACTTT.